This record looks at one T cell receptor beta chain sequence and its context. The antigen is undetermined. An amount of RNA that ranged from roughly 0.45 to 1 ug was reverse transcribed with random hexamers. immunoSEQ multiplex PCR amplified TCR beta CDR3 across 54 Vbeta, 13 Jbeta. Using its own MiXCR run on the immunoSEQ multiplex PCR reads, TCRdb lists one record per CDR3 protein. The table lists about 130,000 distinct CDR3 sequences, over 85% of them singletons. This entry belongs to a study of CD8 T cells in Susac syndrome. Study-level points and caveats: It was acknowledged in the study that its TCR sequencing and HLA analysis involved a relatively small number of individuals.

V lost 1 base and J 9 bases, leaving 25 bases between the germline ends. The CDR3 sequence is 17 residues long. Germline V CDR1 and CDR2: DFQATT, SNEGSKA (reference sequence). The rearrangement uses TRBV20-1 and TRBJ2-1; perhaps TRBD2 as D (5 bases). This TCR derives from a human donor in good health. Sequencing was done on a sample of CD4+ T cells from PBMCs. CDR3 amino acids: CSARGPQANLVSGEQFF. CDR3 DNA: TGCAGTGCTAGAGGGCCCCAAGCGAACTTAGTGAGCGGTGAGCAGTTCTTC.